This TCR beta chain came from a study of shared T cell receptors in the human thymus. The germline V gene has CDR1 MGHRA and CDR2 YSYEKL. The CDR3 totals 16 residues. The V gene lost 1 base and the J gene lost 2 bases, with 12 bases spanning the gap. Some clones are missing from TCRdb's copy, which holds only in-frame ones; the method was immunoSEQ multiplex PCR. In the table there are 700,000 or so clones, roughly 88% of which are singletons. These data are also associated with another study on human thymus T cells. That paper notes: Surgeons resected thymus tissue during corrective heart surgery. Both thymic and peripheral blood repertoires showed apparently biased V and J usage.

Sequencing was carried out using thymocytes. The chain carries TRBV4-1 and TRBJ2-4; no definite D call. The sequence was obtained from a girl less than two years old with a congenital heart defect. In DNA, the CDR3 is TGCGCCAGCAGCCAAGGATTGGGCAGCTCCAAAAACATTCAGTACTTC. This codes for CASSQGLGSSKNIQYF.